The 16 T cell receptor beta chains below come from one sample, sequenced in a study of cytomegalovirus exposure and HLA in healthy donors. TCRdb's table, derived via immunoSEQ multiplex PCR, lists solely in-frame clones and lacks some. The sample contains around 50,000 clones, 85% to 95% of which appear only once. Sequenced input: PBMCs. Every receptor here comes from a woman under 30 in good health and CMV-seropositive.

V usage is TRBV15 and J usage is TRBJ2-7; 12 positions match TRBD2. The J segment lost 7 bases and the V segment lost 3 bases, leaving 7 bases of the junction unmatched. Germline V gene data show CDR1 as LNHNV and CDR2 as YYDKDF (reference sequence). The CDR3 is 15 amino acids. The DNA of the CDR3 is TGTGCCACCAGCAGTCGACTAGCGGGAGAAAAAGAGCAGTACTTC. Amino acids: CATSSRLAGEKEQYF.

The genes are TRBV4-2 and TRBJ2-7; 10 bases map to TRBD2. The CDR3 covers 14 residues. V shed 1 base, J shed 5 bases, and the junction held 2 bases outside the gene matches. Germline assignment: CDR1 LGHNA and CDR2 YNFKEQ. The CDR3 region is CASSQGLAGDEQYF. In DNA form, the CDR3 reads TGTGCCAGCAGCCAAGGGCTAGCGGGAGACGAGCAGTACTTC.

This chain's CDR3 is CASSSPAGGVGYTF. The CDR3 DNA reads as TGTGCCAGCAGTTCCCCTGCAGGGGGCGTTGGCTACACCTTC. The chain links TRBV28 to TRBJ1-2; 8 bases map to TRBD1. CDR1 and CDR2 (germline): MDHEN, SYDVKM. With 4 bases clipped from V and 7 bases from J, the junction kept 8 bases outside the gene matches. There are 14 residues in the CDR3.

The chain combines TRBV9 with TRBJ1-3; TRBD1 agrees at 8 bases. CDR1 and CDR2 (germline): SGDLS, YYNGEE. The CDR3 totals 15 residues. V shed 0 bases and J 8 bases; nucleotides not matched to a gene: 7. The CDR3 loop is CASSVGLRGRDTIYF. Written as DNA, the CDR3 is TGTGCCAGCAGCGTAGGACTCAGGGGGCGAGACACCATATATTTT.

The chain employs TRBV5-5 and TRBJ2-7, with TRBD2 identical over 12 bases. The CDR3 has 15 residues. Germline values: CDR1 SGHKS, CDR2 YYEKEE (reference sequence). After removal of 2 bases from V and 2 bases from J, the junction contained 2 bases not matched to a gene. As DNA, the CDR3 is TGTGCCAGCAGCTTAGGACTAGCGGGGACCTACGAGCAGTACTTC. Its translation: CASSLGLAGTYEQYF.

The chain employs TRBV6-1 and TRBJ1-1, with D maybe TRBD1 (6 bases). With 3 bases removed from V and 3 bases from J, the gap between germline ends came to 11 bases. CDR1 MNHNS and CDR2 SASEGT come from the germline V gene. The CDR3 spans 14 residues. The CDR3 here is CASSEGHGDTEAFF. As DNA, the CDR3 is TGTGCCAGCAGTGAGGGACACGGAGACACTGAAGCTTTCTTT.

The CDR3 DNA sequence: TGCAGCGTTGAAGTGGTTCGCGGGGCGAGCTCCTACGAGCAGTACTTC. Its protein is CSVEVVRGASSYEQYF. The V and J genes are TRBV29-1 and TRBJ2-7, with D possibly matching TRBD2 (6 bases). Germline CDR1 SQVTM, CDR2 ANQGSEA. The length of the CDR3 is 16 residues. The ends were cut back, 1 base at V and 0 bases at J, with 16 bases in the middle.

The table lists this clone with a count of one. The chain couples TRBV27 to TRBJ2-5; 10 nucleotides line up with TRBD2. The CDR3 spans 15 residues. J was trimmed by 4 bases and V by 5 bases; bases with no gene match: 7. Per the germline V gene, CDR1 is MNHEY and CDR2 is SMNVEV (reference sequence). As DNA, the CDR3 is TGTGCCAGCAGTCTTCTAGCGGGAGAACGAGAGACCCAGTACTTC. It encodes CASSLLAGERETQYF.

The CDR3 loop reads CASSQEDTNRGAFF. The CDR3 DNA is TGCGCCAGCAGCCAAGAGGACACTAACAGGGGAGCTTTCTTT. The chain combines TRBV4-1 with TRBJ1-1; 7 bases line up with TRBD1. The germline gives CDR1 MGHRA, CDR2 YSYEKL. Losses at the gene ends were 0 bases for V and 10 bases for J; bases not matched to a gene: 8. CDR3 size: 14 residues.

The chain recombines TRBV5-4 with TRBJ2-3, with TRBD1 matching over 8 bases. CDR1 SGHNT and CDR2 YYREEE come from the germline V gene (reference sequence). V was pared by 5 bases and J by 4 bases, with 6 bases of the junction left unmatched. CDR3 length: 14 amino acids. CDR3 nucleotide sequence: TGTGCCAGCAGTGACAGGGGAGGTGCAGATACGCAGTATTTT. It specifies CASSDRGGADTQYF.

The chain carries TRBV7-5 and TRBJ2-6; the D segment call TRBD1 is taken from the table without a DNA check. TRBV7-5 is termed a pseudogene. CDR3 size: 13 residues. This CDR3 reads CASRQSRANVLTF. In nucleotides, the CDR3 is TGTGCCAGTAGACAAAGTCGGGCCAACGTCCTGACTTTC.

The chain links TRBV25-1 to TRBJ1-1, with a weak D call TRBD1 (6 bases). Per germline, CDR1 MGHDK and CDR2 SYGVNS. Trimming cost V 6 bases and J 3 bases, with 11 bases left between them. The CDR3 covers 13 residues. In DNA, the CDR3 is TGTGCCAGCAGAAGACAGGACTACACTGAAGCTTTCTTT. This gives the protein CASRRQDYTEAFF.

This sequence joins TRBV19 and TRBJ2-7, with 10 bases identical to TRBD1. Germline lookup yields CDR1 LNHDA and CDR2 SQIVND (reference sequence). The length of the CDR3 is 14 residues. With 10 bases clipped from V and 3 bases from J, the junction kept 9 bases outside the gene matches. The CDR3 protein is CATTRTGGNYEQYF. The DNA for the CDR3 is TGTGCCACTACTCGGACAGGGGGTAACTACGAGCAGTACTTC.

The V call is TRBV19, the J call TRBJ2-7, with 10 bases that match TRBD1. The CDR3 is 16 amino acids. Germline V lookup: CDR1 LNHDA, CDR2 SQIVND (reference sequence). The junction had 9 bases not matched to a gene; V was cut back by 6 bases and J by 1 base. In nucleotides, the CDR3 is TGTGCCAGTAGCCCCACCCGGGACAGGGGATCCTACGAGCAGTACTTC. It translates to CASSPTRDRGSYEQYF.

The V gene is TRBV6-5, the J gene TRBJ1-2, with D uncertain. Trimming took off 11 bases at V and 8 bases at J, with 15 bases between the two ends. Germline V gives CDR1 MNHEY, CDR2 SVGAGI. This CDR3 is 11 amino acids long. The DNA of the CDR3 is TGTGCCGCGCAGGATGGCTTAGGCTACACCTTC. Protein product: CAAQDGLGYTF.

This clone was seen a single time. V gene TRBV11-3 combines with J gene TRBJ2-3; possible D gene TRBD2, 5 bases. Germline V gives CDR1 SGHNT, CDR2 YENEEA. CDR3 length: 15 amino acids. Trimming left V 1 base short and J 0 bases short, with 8 bases between. CDR3 nucleotide sequence: TGTGCCAGCAGCTTAGGGAGGCGGAGCACAGATACGCAGTATTTT. Translated: CASSLGRRSTDTQYF. Full variable domain (remainder filled in from reference TRBV11-3 and TRBJ2-3): EAGVVQSPRYKIIEKKQPVAFWCNPISGHNTLYWYLQNLGQGPELLIRYENEEAVDDSQLPKDRFSAERLKGVDSTLKIQPAELGDSAVYLCASSLGRRSTDTQYFGPGTRLTVL.